This TCR beta chain came from a study of blood T cell repertoires in COVID-19. Looking at the study overall: T cells, B-cell-depleted T cells, or PBMCs provided the cDNA or gDNA that served as material.

As originally analysed: Quantification of nucleated cells was approximated via reference gene primer amplification. Produced via immunoSEQ multiplex PCR; TCRdb's table is partial and in-frame only. D and trimming come from the DNA, and the V and J calls and clone size come from that table. Of approximately 41,000 clones listed, 70% to 90% are singletons. The CDR3 is 15 residues long. The V gene's germline CDR1 is SGHNT and CDR2 YENEEA. Trimming pared 4 bases from V and 6 bases from J, leaving 16 bases between. This clone was counted a few times. The receptor's source is a human donor in a cohort sampled during active COVID-19. Material for sequencing was peripheral blood. The rearrangement links TRBV11-3 to TRBJ2-1, with D unresolved. CDR3 amino acids: CASSSSYIVVNEQFF. The CDR3 DNA is TGTGCCAGCAGCTCGAGTTATATCGTTGTCAATGAGCAGTTCTTC.